The source of this TCR beta chain is a study of cytomegalovirus exposure and HLA in healthy donors. Notes on the study in general: In terms of immune exposure information, only CMV serostatus was available.

V dropped 2 bases and J dropped 4 bases, with 11 bases sitting between them. Germline CDR1 SGHTA, CDR2 FQGNSA. This CDR3 contains 14 residues. It was with 60 Vbeta and 13 Jbeta primers that the PCR ran. The method was immunoSEQ multiplex PCR; TCRdb's version includes in-frame clones alone and lacks a portion of them. The sample records over 100,000 clones, 50% to 65% being singletons. With regard to this clone: No antigen is known for it.

The chain carries TRBV7-2 and TRBJ1-1; D may be TRBD1 (5 bases). Sample: PBMCs. The receptor comes from a man between 40 and 49 years old in good health and CMV-seropositive. The DNA of the CDR3 is TGTGCCAGCAGCTTACAGGGAAGAGGCACTGAAGCTTTCTTT. Translating it yields CASSLQGRGTEAFF.